The rows below give T cell receptor beta chains drawn from one sample of a study of human T cells and chemical hapten exposure. One entry per CDR3 protein results from TCRdb running MiXCR on the RACE reads. Among about 70,000 distinct CDR3 sequences listed, approximately 6.1% were seen once. The sequenced sample was whole blood. These TCRs come from a female donor in good health. Some clones in this sample may be carry-over from other donors' samples. CDR3s include the opening cysteine and the closing phenylalanine or tryptophan.

v_gene	j_gene	CDR3aa
TRBV12-3/TRBV12-4	TRBJ2-1	CASSLSGRDLNNEQFF
TRBV12-3/TRBV12-4	TRBJ1-5	CASSAQGQSNQPQHF
TRBV2	TRBJ1-3	CASRTGYSGNTIYF
TRBV28	TRBJ2-7	CASSSWTGKENEQYF
TRBV12-3/TRBV12-4	TRBJ2-1	CASSLGNEQFF
TRBV6-2/TRBV6-3	TRBJ2-1	CASSGRAYNEQFF
TRBV6-5	TRBJ2-5	CASRRQGQETQYF
TRBV20-1	TRBJ2-1	CSAGTSGRGIYNEQFF
TRBV3-1	TRBJ2-2	CASSLGTGKLRELFF
TRBV29-1	TRBJ2-5	CSAQRGIGETQYF
TRBV6-1	TRBJ2-3	CASSALLAGGSTDTQYF
TRBV12-5	TRBJ1-3	CASEGPSGNTIYF
TRBV28	TRBJ1-1	CASNEINRVPGETEAFF
TRBV12-3/TRBV12-4	TRBJ2-7	CASSDTSGSSYEQYF
TRBV19	TRBJ2-1	CASSLRQGTYNEQFF
TRBV20-1	TRBJ1-5	CSARDASGGAGNQPQHF
TRBV3-1	TRBJ2-7	CASSQQGRYEQYF